This T cell receptor beta chain derives from a study of patients and donors after allogeneic stem cell transplantation. V lost 6 bases, J lost 5 bases, and 10 bases stayed unmatched. Per germline, CDR1 DFQATT and CDR2 SNEGSKA (reference sequence). This CDR3 has 14 amino acids. TCRdb re-called the RT-PCR reads with MiXCR, one entry per CDR3 protein. The sample lists 920,000 or so distinct CDR3 sequences; more than 15% were seen once. V is TRBV20-1 and J is TRBJ2-7; 10 positions agree with TRBD1. The specimen was blood, either unsorted or a sorted T cell fraction (not recorded which). The clonotype originates from a human donor who was either an allogeneic HSCT recipient or a stem cell or donor lymphocyte infusion donor (not recorded which). It is not recorded whose cells these are; they may come from a transplant donor. DNA for the CDR3: TGCAGTGCGCGCGGAGGGACAGGGGCTGACGAGCAGTACTTC. It yields the protein CSARGGTGADEQYF.